The 23 T cell receptor beta chains presented below share a single source sample, sequenced in a study of T cell changes during pregnancy in multiple sclerosis. Profiled with immunoSEQ multiplex PCR; TCRdb holds only in-frame clones, not every one. There are about 120,000 clones in the sample; approximately 94% occur only once, and under 7% lies in the top ten. Sequenced here: peripheral blood, sampled before pregnancy. These TCRs come from a female donor with multiple sclerosis, enrolled in a pregnancy study.

This clone appeared a single time. This chain joins TRBV29-1 and TRBJ2-3; weak D call: TRBD2 (5 bases). Per germline, CDR1 SQVTM and CDR2 ANQGSEA. The CDR3 is 11 residues long. V was shortened by 8 bases and J by 8 bases, with 14 bases between the two germline ends. The DNA for the CDR3 is TGCAGCTCCGAGAGAGGAGGTACGCAGTATTTT. Translated: CSSERGGTQYF.

CDR3 in DNA: TGTGCCTGGAGCCCTTCACAGGGTTGGAGCGGCTCTGGGGCCAACGTCCTGACTTTC. This translates into CAWSPSQGWSGSGANVLTF. This sequence joins TRBV30 and TRBJ2-6; tentatively, D is TRBD1 (6 bases). From germline, CDR1 is GTSNPN and CDR2 SVGIG (reference sequence). CDR3 length: 19 residues. Trimming cost V 3 bases and J 0 bases, with 21 bases left between them. The whole variable domain, filled in from reference TRBV30 and TRBJ2-6, reads SQTIHQWPATLVQPVGSPLSLECTVEGTSNPNLYWYRQAAGRGLQLLFYSVGIGQISSEVPQNLSASRPQDRQFILSSKKLLLSDSGFYLCAWSPSQGWSGSGANVLTFGAGSRLTVL.

This clone was detected a few times. V gene TRBV2 combines with J gene TRBJ2-7, with D tentatively TRBD1 (6 bases). Trimming left V 5 bases short and J 4 bases short, with 12 bases between. In germline, CDR1 is SNHLY, CDR2 FYNNEI. This CDR3 spans 13 amino acids. DNA of the CDR3: TGTGCCAGCAGTAGGACAGCCAGTTACGAGCAGTACTTC. Amino acids: CASSRTASYEQYF.

The V and J genes are TRBV7-3 and TRBJ2-7; D unresolved. Trimming took off 1 base at V and 0 bases at J, with 13 bases between the two ends. The CDR3 totals 16 residues. Germline V lookup: CDR1 SGHTA, CDR2 FQGTGA. CDR3 region: CASSLISLWSSYEQYF. CDR3 sequence (DNA): TGTGCCAGCAGCTTAATTAGCCTTTGGAGCTCCTACGAGCAGTACTTC.

This clone was seen a handful of times. V usage is TRBV2 and J usage is TRBJ1-5; the D gene is possibly TRBD1 (5 bases). V lost 10 bases and J lost 7, with 14 bases in between. The CDR3 sequence is 12 residues long. Germline-derived CDR1 and CDR2 are SNHLY and FYNNEI. The CDR3 sequence: CAKGTAGQPQHF. The DNA for the CDR3 is TGTGCCAAAGGGACGGCGGGACAGCCCCAGCATTTT.

The CDR3 DNA is TGTGCCAGTAACCGCGAACAGAATAATGAAAAACTGTTTTTT. Translation: CASNREQNNEKLFF. The chain uses TRBV19 and TRBJ1-4; D is ambiguous. The V end was cut by 7 bases, the J end by 4 bases, with 13 bases between. CDR1 and CDR2 (germline): LNHDA, SQIVND (reference sequence). The CDR3 length is 14 residues. The full variable domain, completed using reference TRBV19 and TRBJ1-4, is DGGITQSPKYLFRKEGQNVTLSCEQNLNHDAMYWYRQDPGQGLRLIYYSQIVNDFQKGDIAEGYSVSREKKESFPLTVTSAQKNPTAFYLCASNREQNNEKLFFGSGTQLSVL.

The genes are TRBV9 and TRBJ1-3, with 7 bases matching TRBD1. The CDR3 runs 15 residues. The germline V gene has CDR1 SGDLS and CDR2 YYNGEE. V trimming: 2 bases; J trimming: 4 bases; junction bases outside the gene matches: 6. CDR3 bases: TGTGCCAGCAGCGTTACAGGGGTCGAGGGAAACACCATATATTTT. It translates to CASSVTGVEGNTIYF.

The chain recombines TRBV27 with TRBJ2-7; tentatively, D is TRBD1 (6 bases). V was trimmed by 2 bases and J by 5 bases, leaving 13 bases between them. Per germline, CDR1 MNHEY and CDR2 SMNVEV (reference sequence). The CDR3 is made up of 14 amino acids. CDR3 amino acids: CASSLGQGPHEQYF. The CDR3 coding sequence is TGTGCCAGCAGTTTAGGGCAGGGGCCCCACGAGCAGTACTTC.

The chain links TRBV4-1 to TRBJ2-4, with a possible D match to TRBD2 (6 bases). The V end lost 1 base, the J end lost 2 bases, and 9 bases lay between the germline ends. The CDR3 consists of 15 residues. In germline, CDR1 is MGHRA, CDR2 YSYEKL. The DNA for the CDR3 is TGCGCCAGCAGCCAAGGGAGGGGAACCAAAAACATTCAGTACTTC. Encoded protein: CASSQGRGTKNIQYF.

V is TRBV6-6 and J is TRBJ1-3, with 12 bases identical to TRBD1. V dropped 5 bases and J dropped 8; count of bases not matched to a gene: 10. The CDR3 has 16 amino acids. CDR1 is MNHNY, CDR2 SVGAGI, per germline (reference sequence). Written as DNA, the CDR3 is TGTGCCAGCAGTCCTGGGACAGGGGGCGACGGGGACACCATATATTTT. Residues: CASSPGTGGDGDTIYF.

The rearrangement joins TRBV4-2 to TRBJ1-6; D is uncertain. The ends were cut back, 1 base at V and 4 bases at J, with 8 bases in the middle. CDR3 length equals 15 residues. The germline V gene has CDR1 LGHNA and CDR2 YNFKEQ. CDR3 protein: CASSQVGLYNSPLHF. CDR3 coding DNA: TGTGCCAGCAGCCAAGTTGGCCTTTATAATTCACCCCTCCACTTT.

The chain couples TRBV25-1 to TRBJ1-1; TRBD1 agrees at 9 bases. With 2 bases clipped from V and 4 bases from J, the junction kept 5 bases outside the gene matches. There are 15 residues in the CDR3. Germline lookup yields CDR1 MGHDK and CDR2 SYGVNS. This CDR3 is CASSEMGQGGTEAFF. The CDR3 nucleotides read TGTGCCAGCAGTGAAATGGGACAGGGAGGCACTGAAGCTTTCTTT.

The V and J genes are TRBV5-1 and TRBJ2-5; 9 positions agree with TRBD2. The V segment lost 2 bases and the J segment 2 bases; nucleotides outside the gene matches: 10. This CDR3 region has 17 residues. Germline CDR1 reads SGHRS; CDR2 reads YFSETQ. The CDR3: CASSFGVAGVWQETQYF. In DNA, the CDR3 is TGCGCCAGCAGCTTCGGGGTAGCGGGAGTGTGGCAAGAGACCCAGTACTTC.

This chain connects TRBV25-1 to TRBJ2-7, with D possibly being TRBD2 (6 bases). The CDR3 has 14 residues. In germline, CDR1 is MGHDK, CDR2 SYGVNS. The V and J ends lost 2 bases and 2 bases respectively, with 10 bases between them. The chain's CDR3 is CASSERGSTYEQYF. The CDR3, as DNA: TGTGCCAGCAGTGAACGGGGGAGCACCTACGAGCAGTACTTC.

The chain recombines TRBV6-6 with TRBJ1-5, with 9 nucleotides matching TRBD1. The CDR3 runs to 14 residues. After removal of 4 bases from V and 9 bases from J, the junction contained 7 bases not matched to a gene. CDR1 is MNHNY and CDR2 is SVGAGI in the germline V gene (reference sequence). CDR3 loop: CASSLGQGVRPQHF. The CDR3 region has the DNA TGTGCCAGCAGTTTGGGACAGGGAGTTCGGCCCCAGCATTTT.

V and J are TRBV4-1 and TRBJ2-1; D is uncertain. CDR1 and CDR2 from the germline V gene are MGHRA and YSYEKL. V lost 0 bases, J lost 0 bases, and 12 bases lay in between. The CDR3 totals 17 residues. The CDR3 DNA is TGCGCCAGCAGCCAAGAACTACGGCGGAGCTCCTACAATGAGCAGTTCTTC. It is translated as CASSQELRRSSYNEQFF.

The chain has TRBV27 and TRBJ1-2; D gene uncertain. Germline V gene lookup returns CDR1 MNHEY and CDR2 SMNVEV (reference sequence). The V and J ends lost 5 bases and 8 bases respectively, with 18 bases between them. This CDR3 has 14 residues. The CDR3 spells CASSPSTRPGGYTF. The CDR3 DNA follows: TGTGCCAGCAGTCCCTCGACACGGCCAGGAGGCTACACCTTC.

The gene calls are TRBV6-5 and TRBJ1-2, with D tentatively TRBD1 (6 bases). Germline loops: CDR1 MNHEY, CDR2 SVGAGI. The CDR3 contains 13 residues. Trimming removed 5 bases from V and 4 bases from J, with 11 bases in between. The CDR3 loop reads CASSPGQLYGYTF. The DNA of the CDR3 is TGTGCCAGCAGTCCAGGACAGCTCTATGGCTACACCTTC.

V and J are TRBV7-9 and TRBJ1-1; no reliable D call. This CDR3 comprises 16 residues. The V and J ends lost 1 base and 0 bases respectively, with 12 bases between them. CDR1 and CDR2 (germline): SEHNR, FQNEAQ (reference sequence). CDR3 nucleotides: TGTGCCAGCAGCTTAGAGATTCGGAGGATGAACACTGAAGCTTTCTTT. This gives the protein CASSLEIRRMNTEAFF.

This chain connects TRBV30 to TRBJ2-2; TRBD1 matches at 9 bases. Germline CDR1 is GTSNPN and CDR2 is SVGIG (reference sequence). The CDR3 sequence is 14 residues long. V shed 4 bases and J 5 bases; nucleotides not matched to a gene: 5. The CDR3 nucleotides are TGTGCCTGGATGAGGACAGGGGCAACCGGGGAGCTGTTTTTT. It codes for CAWMRTGATGELFF.

The chain couples TRBV5-1 to TRBJ2-2, with 8 nucleotides matching TRBD2. CDR3 length equals 13 residues. Germline CDR1 reads SGHRS; CDR2 reads YFSETQ. V lost 4 bases and J lost 7; bases outside the gene matches: 3. This CDR3 reads CASSPGTSGELFF. Here the CDR3 DNA reads TGCGCCAGCAGCCCCGGGACTAGCGGGGAGCTGTTTTTT.

This chain joins TRBV28 and TRBJ2-1; 9 bases map to TRBD2. Losses at the gene ends were 2 bases for V and 8 bases for J; bases not matched to a gene: 4. From germline, CDR1 is MDHEN and CDR2 SYDVKM. The CDR3 loop spans 14 amino acids. CDR3 residues: CASSLAGGPDEQFF. The CDR3 DNA reads as TGTGCCAGCAGTTTAGCGGGAGGGCCGGATGAGCAGTTCTTC.

This chain joins TRBV28 and TRBJ1-1, with 8 bases matching TRBD1. The CDR3 covers 15 residues. Germline values: CDR1 MDHEN, CDR2 SYDVKM. Unmatched junction bases numbered 3, after V lost 0 bases and J lost 3 bases. The CDR3 region has the DNA TGTGCCAGCAGTTTATGGGACAGGGACGACACTGAAGCTTTCTTT. The encoded protein is CASSLWDRDDTEAFF.